These T cell receptor beta chains were read from a single sample in a study of T cell responses to AZD1222 COVID-19 vaccine. Libraries were prepared by immunoSEQ multiplex PCR; TCRdb keeps only in-frame clonotypes and omits some of them. The data show some 89,000 clones, around 89% seen once. The input for sequencing was peripheral blood, taken on day 0 of MenACWY control vaccination. The receptors stem from an adult in good health. Both conserved end residues are part of each CDR3. D genes are given only for firm matches. Some rows have no size entry. The others give once, few or many, or a class for an expanded clone.

v_call	j_call	d_call	clone_size	cdr3_nt	cdr3_aa
TRBV19	TRBJ2-7	TRBD2	few	TGTGCCAGTAGCTATAGCGGGGCCGCCTACGAGCAGTACTTC	CASSYSGAAYEQYF
TRBV10-3	TRBJ1-5	NA	NA	TGTGCCATCAGTGAGTCGAGGGAGCCCCAGCATTTT	CAISESREPQHF
TRBV28	TRBJ2-3	NA	NA	TGTGCCAGCAGTGATAGCACAGATACGCAGTATTTT	CASSDSTDTQYF
TRBV6-5	TRBJ2-7	NA	NA	TGTGCCAGCAGCGTTAACAGGGTTTCCTACGAGCAGTACTTC	CASSVNRVSYEQYF
TRBV7-9	TRBJ1-6	NA	NA	TGTGCCAGCAGCTTGGGGGGGGCCCTAATGAATTCACCCCTCCACTTT	CASSLGGALMNSPLHF
TRBV7-3	TRBJ1-1	NA	few	TGTGCCAGCAGCCGAGGGGTGAACACTGAAGCTTTCTTT	CASSRGVNTEAFF
TRBV7-2	TRBJ2-7	TRBD2	NA	TGTGCCAGCAGCTTATCGGCGGGAGGGCTTATCGAGCAGTACTTC	CASSLSAGGLIEQYF
TRBV19	TRBJ2-2	NA	few	TGTGCCAGTAGGGGGGGAAGGGGTCCGAACACCGGGGAGCTGTTTTTT	CASRGGRGPNTGELFF
TRBV9	TRBJ2-3	TRBD2	NA	TGTGCCAGCAGCACCGCACTAGCGGGAGCTGATACGCAGTATTTT	CASSTALAGADTQYF
TRBV12-3/TRBV12-4	TRBJ1-3	NA	NA	TGTGCCAGCAGTTCCAGGGCTGGAAACACCATATATTTT	CASSSRAGNTIYF
TRBV10-3	TRBJ1-1	TRBD1	NA	TGTGCCATAGGGACAGGGGGTTTTGAAGCTTTCTTT	CAIGTGGFEAFF
TRBV28	TRBJ2-7	TRBD2	NA	TGTGCCAGTGCTCTAGCGGGAGGTGTGATGTACGAGCAGTACTTC	CASALAGGVMYEQYF
TRBV10-1	TRBJ1-6	NA	NA	TGCGCCAGCAGTGAGTCAAAAGGCCCCCTCCACTTT	CASSESKGPLHF
TRBV28	TRBJ2-7	NA	NA	TGTGCCAGCAGTTCGGTTGGCTCCGCACCTTACGAGCAGTACTTC	CASSSVGSAPYEQYF
TRBV19	TRBJ2-7	NA	NA	TGTGCCAGTAGTATACGGGGCTTCCACGAGCAGTACTTC	CASSIRGFHEQYF
TRBV11-2	TRBJ1-2	NA	NA	TGTGCCAGCAGCTTAAAGGGCCTGGGAAGCTACACCTTC	CASSLKGLGSYTF
TRBV7-9	TRBJ1-2	NA	NA	TGTGCCAGCAGCTTAGGCCTTAACTATGGCTACACCTTC	CASSLGLNYGYTF
TRBV7-9	TRBJ2-2	NA	NA	TGTGCCAGCAGCTTAGCAGGGGGGTACACCGGGGAGCTGTTTTTT	CASSLAGGYTGELFF
TRBV27	TRBJ2-7	NA	NA	TGTGCCAGCAGCCCCCTCTCCCTGGGCGAGCAGTACTTC	CASSPLSLGEQYF
TRBV15	TRBJ2-2	TRBD1	NA	TGTGCCACCAGCAGCCCCTCCGGGACAGGTGACGCCGGGGAGCTGTTTTTT	CATSSPSGTGDAGELFF
TRBV7-6	TRBJ1-4	TRBD1	NA	TGTGCCAGCAGCTTATTTACAGGGGGAGGTGAAAAACTGTTTTTT	CASSLFTGGGEKLFF
TRBV3-1/TRBV3-2	TRBJ2-6	NA	NA	TGTGCCAGCGTAGATCGGAGTGGGGCCAACGTCCTGACTTTC	CASVDRSGANVLTF
TRBV5-1	TRBJ2-2	NA	NA	TGCGCCAGCAGCGGGCAGGGAGGACGGAACACCGGGGAGCTGTTTTTT	CASSGQGGRNTGELFF
TRBV2	TRBJ1-1	TRBD1	few	TGTGCCAGCAGTGCGGATACAGGGGCGAACACTGAAGCTTTCTTT	CASSADTGANTEAFF
TRBV30	TRBJ2-3	NA	NA	TGTGCCTGGAGTGGTGGCGGCACAGATACGCAGTATTTT	CAWSGGGTDTQYF
TRBV7-2	TRBJ1-5	NA	NA	TGTGCCAGCAGCTTATACGCCGATCAGCCCCAGCATTTT	CASSLYADQPQHF
TRBV27	TRBJ2-1	NA	NA	TGTGCCAGCAGTTGGGGCTCGAATGAGCAGTTCTTC	CASSWGSNEQFF
TRBV6-4	TRBJ2-3	NA	NA	TGTGCCAGCAGTGATTTGGTTGGGGGGCCAGATACGCAGTATTTT	CASSDLVGGPDTQYF
TRBV24-1	TRBJ2-1	TRBD2	NA	TGTGCCACCAGTCACCCCCCGTCGGAGACTAGCGGGTTCTACAATGAGCAGTTCTTC	CATSHPPSETSGFYNEQFF
TRBV11-3	TRBJ2-3	TRBD1	NA	TGTGCCAGCAGCTTAGAAAAGGGGGGTACTGGCCGGGACAGGAGCACAGATACGCAGTATTTT	CASSLEKGGTGRDRSTDTQYF
TRBV7-9	TRBJ2-1	TRBD2	NA	TGTGCCAGCAGCCCAAAAGGGGGTGCGGGGCTAGCGGGGAACAATGAGCAGTTCTTC	CASSPKGGAGLAGNNEQFF
TRBV6-2/TRBV6-3	TRBJ2-3	TRBD2	NA	TGTGCCAGCAGTTACCCATCAACTAGCGGGAGGCCATTGGGCACAGATACGCAGTATTTT	CASSYPSTSGRPLGTDTQYF